The 30 T cell receptor beta chains reported below all come from one sample, sequenced in a study of blood T cell repertoires in COVID-19. Sequencing was performed with immunoSEQ multiplex PCR; in TCRdb, only in-frame clones are kept and a portion is missing. The sample lists tens of thousands of clones, about 90% occurring once. The sample consisted of peripheral blood. All receptors derive from a human donor with acute or convalescent COVID-19. The donor label of this sample is uncertain.

The chain couples TRBV15 to TRBJ1-3; D remains ambiguous. Looked up from germline, CDR1 is LNHNV and CDR2 is YYDKDF (reference sequence). Between the trimmed V and J ends, which lost 4 bases and 0 bases, there was a span of 13 bases. The CDR3 totals 16 residues. Written as DNA, the CDR3 is TGTGCCACCAGCAAGAGTCGAGGGAGCTCTGGAAACACCATATATTTT. It translates to CATSKSRGSSGNTIYF.

This chain joins TRBV3-1 (or the pseudogene TRBV3-2) and TRBJ1-6, with unresolved D. Per the germline V gene, CDR1 is LGHDT and CDR2 is YNNKEL (reference sequence). The CDR3 has 14 residues. Trimming took off 4 bases at V and 4 bases at J, with 8 bases between the two ends. The CDR3 protein is CASSRLRYNSPLHF. The CDR3 coding sequence is TGTGCCAGCAGCCGACTACGGTATAATTCACCCCTCCACTTT.

This sequence joins TRBV27 and TRBJ1-5; 9 bases line up with TRBD1. This CDR3 contains 17 residues. J gave up 6 bases and V 8 bases, and 17 bases lay outside the gene matches. Germline CDR1 reads MNHEY; CDR2 reads SMNVEV (reference sequence). CDR3 loop: CASLSKTGTGYRQPQHF. The CDR3 coding sequence is TGTGCCAGCTTGTCCAAAACCGGGACAGGGTATCGTCAGCCCCAGCATTTT.

The V gene is TRBV10-3, the J gene TRBJ2-3, with D possibly TRBD1 on 5 matching bases. V gave up 3 bases and J gave up 0 bases, with 13 bases separating them. The germline V gene has CDR1 ENHRY and CDR2 SYGVKD. The CDR3 is 16 amino acids. In nucleotides, the CDR3 is TGTGCCATCAGTGACAGGGCGGACCCTAGCACAGATACGCAGTATTTT. Encoded protein: CAISDRADPSTDTQYF.

The V call is TRBV6-5, the J call TRBJ2-7; D is unresolved. Germline CDR1 is MNHEY and CDR2 is SVGAGI. The CDR3 is made up of 13 amino acids. V lost 7 bases, J lost 3 bases, and 13 bases lay in between. Here the CDR3 reads CASIYRSNYEQYF. In DNA form, the CDR3 reads TGTGCCAGCATATACAGATCCAACTACGAGCAGTACTTC.

The chain links TRBV10-3 to TRBJ2-1; perhaps TRBD1 as D (8 bases). Deletions cut 10 bases from V and 6 bases from J, with 19 bases between. This CDR3 region has 14 residues. Germline V CDR1 and CDR2: ENHRY, SYGVKD. For the CDR3, the DNA is TGTGCCACCCAAACAGGGGGAGGGATCAATGAGCAGTTCTTC. Its protein product is CATQTGGGINEQFF.

The rearrangement joins TRBV6-4 to TRBJ2-1; no clear D. Germline lookup yields CDR1 MRHNA and CDR2 SNTAGT. CDR3 size: 13 residues. The V end lost 6 bases, the J end lost 3 bases, and 9 bases lay between the germline ends. The CDR3 here is CASSDGLYNEQFF. CDR3 DNA sequence: TGTGCCAGCAGCGACGGGCTCTACAATGAGCAGTTCTTC.

This chain links TRBV28 with TRBJ1-5; 9 nucleotides align to TRBD1. With 4 bases clipped from V and 6 bases from J, the junction kept 10 bases outside the gene matches. In germline, CDR1 is MDHEN, CDR2 SYDVKM. This CDR3 is 16 amino acids long. This CDR3 is CASSSFITGGGQPQHF. CDR3 DNA: TGTGCCAGCAGTTCTTTCATCACAGGGGGCGGTCAGCCCCAGCATTTT.

The J gene is TRBJ2-5, the V gene TRBV29-1, with D perhaps matching TRBD2 (5 bases). Looked up from germline, CDR1 is SQVTM and CDR2 is ANQGSEA. The CDR3 is made up of 10 amino acids. The V and J ends lost 6 bases and 3 bases respectively, with 5 bases between them. The CDR3 loop is CSVREETQYF. CDR3 coding DNA: TGCAGCGTGAGGGAAGAGACCCAGTACTTC.

This clone was detected only a few times. The J gene is TRBJ2-4, the V gene TRBV4-2; 8 bases map to TRBD1. Germline values: CDR1 LGHNA, CDR2 YNFKEQ. The CDR3 is 18 residues long. V trimming: 1 base; J trimming: 0 bases; junction bases outside the gene matches: 8. In nucleotides, the CDR3 is TGTGCCAGCAGCCAAGGGACAGGGAGAACTCTAGCCAAAAACATTCAGTACTTC. Amino acids: CASSQGTGRTLAKNIQYF.

In its sample, this clone was seen once. The DNA of the CDR3 is TGTGCCAGCAGTGACCGGACTAGCGGGGGGAGGAACACCGGGGAGCTGTTTTTT. This encodes CASSDRTSGGRNTGELFF. The chain couples TRBV6-4 to TRBJ2-2; 14 bases line up with TRBD2. In germline, CDR1 is MRHNA, CDR2 SNTAGT. V lost 2 bases, J lost 1 base, and 3 bases stayed unmatched. The CDR3 has 18 amino acids.

The chain employs TRBV28 and TRBJ2-7, with D possibly being TRBD1 (6 bases). Germline V gives CDR1 MDHEN, CDR2 SYDVKM. The CDR3 loop spans 16 amino acids. Trimming took off 4 bases at V and 1 base at J, with 17 bases between the two ends. CDR3 in amino acids: CASSSGRSDSSYEQYV. CDR3 DNA sequence: TGTGCCAGCAGTTCTGGTCGATCGGACAGTTCCTACGAGCAGTACGTC.

The chain links TRBV19 to TRBJ1-5; D remains unclear. Germline assignment: CDR1 LNHDA and CDR2 SQIVND (reference sequence). V lost 5 bases and J 0 bases, leaving 17 bases between the germline ends. This CDR3 is 17 amino acids long. The CDR3 sequence: CASSPSEWHNSNQPQHF. CDR3 DNA: TGTGCCAGTAGTCCTTCGGAGTGGCACAATAGCAATCAGCCCCAGCATTTT.

The chain is built from TRBV6-6 and TRBJ2-5; TRBD2 matches 7 bases. CDR1 MNHNY and CDR2 SVGAGI come from the germline V gene (reference sequence). This CDR3 region has 14 residues. With V trimmed by 7 bases and J by 1 base, 6 bases remained unmatched. The CDR3 DNA reads TGTGCCAGCACCCCCCCGGGGGGCCAAGAGACCCAGTACTTC. This encodes CASTPPGGQETQYF.

CDR3 residues: CASSVGSSGRETQYF. The CDR3 bases are TGTGCCAGCAGCGTAGGGTCTAGCGGGAGGGAGACCCAGTACTTC. The V gene is TRBV9, the J gene TRBJ2-5, with 11 bases matching TRBD2. The CDR3 has 15 amino acids. Germline CDR1 reads SGDLS; CDR2 reads YYNGEE. V trimming: 0 bases; J trimming: 5 bases; junction bases outside the gene matches: 3.

This sequence joins TRBV6-2 or TRBV6-3 and TRBJ2-3, with TRBD2 identical over 7 bases. CDR1 MNHEY and CDR2 SVGEGT come from the germline V gene. V gave up 2 bases and J gave up 0 bases; unmatched junction bases: 2. The CDR3 spans 15 residues. CDR3 DNA sequence: TGTGCCAGCAGTTACGGGGGGGACAGCACAGATACGCAGTATTTT. It translates to CASSYGGDSTDTQYF.

V usage is TRBV5-5 and J usage is TRBJ1-2; D gene unclear. Germline V gene sequence: CDR1 SGHKS, CDR2 YYEKEE (reference sequence). Trimming left V 3 bases short and J 7 bases short, with 10 bases between. This CDR3 is 12 amino acids long. The CDR3 spells CASSSSGSGYTF. DNA of the CDR3: TGTGCCAGCAGCTCCAGTGGCTCTGGCTACACCTTC. Drawing the rest from reference TRBV5-5 and TRBJ1-2, the complete variable domain is DAGVTQSPTHLIKTRGQQVTLRCSPISGHKSVSWYQQVLGQGPQFIFQYYEKEERGRGNFPDRFSARQFPNYSSELNVNALLLGDSALYLCASSSSGSGYTFGSGTRLTVV.

The chain uses TRBV6-5 and TRBJ2-3, with D tentatively TRBD2 (6 bases). The CDR3 covers 14 residues. Trimming left V 6 bases short and J 1 base short, with 11 bases between. Germline V gene sequence: CDR1 MNHEY, CDR2 SVGAGI. The CDR3 loop reads CASSRASGTDTQYF. CDR3 bases: TGTGCCAGCAGCCGGGCTAGCGGCACAGATACGCAGTATTTT.

The chain links TRBV29-1 to TRBJ2-1; 10 bases line up with TRBD2. The V and J ends lost 7 bases and 9 bases, in that order; junction bases with no gene match: 12. The germline gives CDR1 SQVTM, CDR2 ANQGSEA. The CDR3 sequence is 14 residues long. The CDR3 DNA follows: TGCAGCGCCCGACCTAGCGGGAGCGTAGGTGAGCAGTTCTTC. Protein product: CSARPSGSVGEQFF.

V gene TRBV7-6 combines with J gene TRBJ2-4, with TRBD1 matching over 8 bases. The CDR3 runs to 15 residues. V lost 2 bases, J lost 5 bases, and 5 bases stayed unmatched. CDR1 SGHVS and CDR2 FNYEAQ come from the germline V gene. CDR3 DNA: TGTGCCAGCAGCTTAAGGGTGACAGGGGAAAACATTCAGTACTTC. Encoded protein: CASSLRVTGENIQYF.

The chain combines TRBV6-5 with TRBJ2-3; TRBD1 is a possible D gene (6 bases). CDR3 length: 13 residues. CDR1 is MNHEY and CDR2 is SVGAGI in the germline V gene. V shed 2 bases and J shed 3 bases, with 6 bases lying between them. CDR3 DNA sequence: TGTGCCAGCAGTTACGGACAGACAGATACGCAGTATTTT. This codes for CASSYGQTDTQYF.

This chain links TRBV4-1 with TRBJ1-5, with D possibly being TRBD1 (6 bases). Germline CDR1 MGHRA, CDR2 YSYEKL. V was clipped by 2 bases and J by 0 bases, with 14 bases between them. This CDR3 has 17 amino acids. DNA for the CDR3: TGCGCCAGCAGCCAACAACAGGGATTTGATAGCAATCAGCCCCAGCATTTT. Amino acids: CASSQQQGFDSNQPQHF.

This clone was seen a few times. The V call is TRBV4-1, the J call TRBJ2-3, with a weak D call TRBD1 (5 bases). The CDR3 is 16 residues long. From germline, CDR1 is MGHRA and CDR2 YSYEKL. Trimming removed 1 base from V and 3 bases from J, with 14 bases in between. CDR3 protein: CASSQVQGWGTDTQYF. CDR3 nucleotides: TGCGCCAGCAGCCAAGTCCAGGGATGGGGTACAGATACGCAGTATTTT.

The chain links TRBV21-1 to TRBJ1-1; the table's D call, TRBD1, has no DNA check behind it. TRBV21-1 is designated a pseudogene. The CDR3 covers 15 residues. The CDR3 sequence is CASSSPGTNNTEAFF. The CDR3 DNA is TGTGCCAGCAGCAGCCCCGGGACAAATAACACTGAAGCTTTCTTT.

The chain employs TRBV2 and TRBJ2-1; 7 positions agree with TRBD1. There are 13 residues in the CDR3. Germline loops: CDR1 SNHLY, CDR2 FYNNEI. The junction had 9 bases not matched to a gene; V was cut back by 6 bases and J by 10 bases. The CDR3 region has the DNA TGTGCCAGCAGGGTAACAGGGGAGAGCGAGCAGTTCTTC. Amino acids: CASRVTGESEQFF.

V usage is TRBV18 and J usage is TRBJ2-1, with 14 bases aligning to TRBD2. This CDR3 has 16 amino acids. V lost 3 bases, J lost 12 bases, and 10 bases stayed unmatched. Looked up from germline, CDR1 is KGHSH and CDR2 is LQKENI. Here the CDR3 DNA reads TGTGCCAGCTCACCGCAGACTAGCGGGGGGGCTGGGGGGCAGTTCTTC. It translates to CASSPQTSGGAGGQFF. Full variable domain (remainder filled in from reference TRBV18 and TRBJ2-1): NAGVMQNPRHLVRRRGQEARLRCSPMKGHSHVYWYRQLPEEGLKFMVYLQKENIIDESGMPKERFSAEFPKEGPSILRIQQVVRGDSAAYFCASSPQTSGGAGGQFFGPGTRLTVL.

The chain recombines TRBV27 with TRBJ2-3; the D gene is possibly TRBD2 (6 bases). The CDR3 runs 15 residues. V dropped 4 bases and J dropped 1 base, with 12 bases sitting between them. Germline V lookup: CDR1 MNHEY, CDR2 SMNVEV (reference sequence). Here the CDR3 DNA reads TGTGCCAGCAGTTCCCCCGGCGGGGGCACAGATACGCAGTATTTT. Translation gives CASSSPGGGTDTQYF.

The chain employs TRBV24-1 and TRBJ2-5, with 8 bases matching TRBD2. Germline V gene sequence: CDR1 KGHDR, CDR2 SFDVKD. Losses at the gene ends were 4 bases for V and 2 bases for J; bases not matched to a gene: 11. The CDR3 extends over 17 amino acids. As DNA, the CDR3 is TGTGCCACCAGTGACCCTGGTCGGGAGGGAAGACAAGAGACCCAGTACTTC. It encodes CATSDPGREGRQETQYF.

V gene TRBV6-4 combines with J gene TRBJ2-1, with 7 bases that match TRBD2. The germline CDR1 and CDR2 sequences are MRHNA and SNTAGT. V trimming: 0 bases; J trimming: 9 bases; junction bases outside the gene matches: 2. CDR3 length: 13 residues. The CDR3 coding sequence is TGTGCCAGCAGTGACTCTCCGGGAGGTGAGCAGTTCTTC. Amino acids: CASSDSPGGEQFF.

V usage is TRBV11-2 and J usage is TRBJ2-5; weak D call: TRBD2 (5 bases). Germline V CDR1 and CDR2: SGHAT, FQNNGV. This CDR3 has 13 residues. Trimming stripped 1 base from V and 5 bases from J, with 8 bases between. The CDR3 coding sequence is TGTGCCAGCAGCTTAGGCCCGGGGGAGACCCAGTACTTC. This sequence encodes CASSLGPGETQYF.